This is a list of T cell receptor beta chains from one sample in a study of response to subunit inactivated influenza vaccine. TCRdb recomputed calls from the RT-PCR reads with MiXCR, one row per CDR3 protein. Among 560,000 or so distinct CDR3 sequences listed, 6% to 9% were seen once. The material was PBMCs from blood, obtained about 24 months after vaccination. The receptors derive from a man between 50 and 69 years old who received an inactivated influenza vaccine. The CDR3 runs from the conserved cysteine through the conserved F or W. Size values are once, few and many counts, or a class for expanded clones, and some rows have none.

J	size	V	CDR3
TRBJ2-3	many	TRBV20-1	CSADLHGTRRGGTITDTQYF
TRBJ2-1	few	TRBV11-1	CASSLLGDRVIDEQFF
TRBJ1-1	few	TRBV5-1	CASSGDTPGTEAFF
TRBJ2-2	few	TRBV7-6	CASSSPPDSGAGELFF
TRBJ1-1	few	TRBV25-1	CASSKEQGVTEAFF
TRBJ2-1	few	TRBV28	CASTKVGGSSYNEQFF
TRBJ1-4	.	TRBV19	CASSSRTVATNEKLFF
TRBJ1-2	many	TRBV20-1	CSASSSYGYTF
TRBJ2-3	.	TRBV12-3/TRBV12-4	CASSFRAGPTDTQYF
TRBJ2-1	.	TRBV2	CASSVSAGYDYNEQFF
TRBJ2-1	.	TRBV7-9	CSSSLDLGWEQFF
TRBJ2-6	.	TRBV7-2	CASSRTEFFSGANVLTF
TRBJ1-5	.	TRBV7-9	CASSRGFNQPQHF
TRBJ2-5	.	TRBV28	CASSLYDRRETQYF
TRBJ1-2	few	TRBV7-2	CASSPGILNYGYTF
TRBJ2-1	many	TRBV9	CASSAIAGGYNEQFF
TRBJ2-2	many	TRBV20-1	CSAATGTNTGELFF
TRBJ2-5	many	TRBV5-4	CASSPGHGGSEETQYF
TRBJ2-7	.	TRBV7-2	CASSLGDRGYEQYF
TRBJ2-3	.	TRBV20-1	CSPMGGSLYTQYF
TRBJ1-4	few	TRBV10-3	CATKPGGTGPEKLFF
TRBJ2-4	few	TRBV14	CASSQDQAGIQYF
TRBJ1-2	.	TRBV2	CASSEAQPSRQRDGYTF
TRBJ2-7	few	TRBV6-2/TRBV6-3	CASSLADTRVPYF
TRBJ1-2	.	TRBV27	CASRRDTSNYGYTF
TRBJ2-1	many	TRBV12-3/TRBV12-4	CASSSDINEEQFF
TRBJ2-1	.	TRBV11-1	CASSPGLAGVPLSYNEQFF
TRBJ2-5	.	TRBV7-2	CASSLLTGGLKETQYF
TRBJ2-3	many	TRBV20-1	CSAGGTADTQYF
TRBJ2-6	many	TRBV12-3/TRBV12-4	CASSFSNSGANVLTF
TRBJ2-2	many	TRBV9	CASSVDGSSGELFF
TRBJ2-7	many	TRBV29-1	CSVEELLAGAYEQYF
TRBJ1-5	.	TRBV6-1	CASSDLRTSNQPQHF
TRBJ2-3	many	TRBV6-2/TRBV6-3	CASSSGLAHTQYF
TRBJ1-5	many	TRBV7-3	CASSSQGKYFGNQPQHF
TRBJ2-7	.	TRBV6-4	CASSVSVGRAYEQYF
TRBJ2-1	many	TRBV5-1	CASSFTGNSYNEQFF
TRBJ2-2	.	TRBV5-1	CASTSRVPDTGELFF
TRBJ1-4	many	TRBV12-3/TRBV12-4	CASSIGTPNEKLFF
TRBJ2-7	few	TRBV12-3/TRBV12-4	CASSLEDGSYEQYF
TRBJ2-3	.	TRBV4-1	CASSQEGGTGPDTQYF
TRBJ2-1	.	TRBV9	CASSAHGILGNEQFF
TRBJ2-7	few	TRBV6-2/TRBV6-3	CASRDIDEQYF
TRBJ2-7	many	TRBV10-3	CAISEAGRLSYEQYF
TRBJ1-1	few	TRBV6-2/TRBV6-3	CASSYPGLSNTEAFF
TRBJ2-1	few	TRBV6-6	CASSGRLVDEQFF
TRBJ2-7	few	TRBV11-2	CASSLQRGMDEQYF
TRBJ2-2	few	TRBV6-5	CASSYSRQGELFF
TRBJ2-1	few	TRBV20-1	CSAISYRDYNEQFF
TRBJ2-7	few	TRBV2	CASSPPLGFSYEQYF
TRBJ2-1	.	TRBV5-1	CASSSGEESYTEQFF
TRBJ1-2	.	TRBV6-1	CASSGTEMGYGYTF
TRBJ2-7	few	TRBV7-2	CASSESSGRPYEQYF
TRBJ1-6	.	TRBV30	CAWKYRWGDPYNSPLHF
TRBJ2-7	few	TRBV29-1	CSVVGQRPAEQYF